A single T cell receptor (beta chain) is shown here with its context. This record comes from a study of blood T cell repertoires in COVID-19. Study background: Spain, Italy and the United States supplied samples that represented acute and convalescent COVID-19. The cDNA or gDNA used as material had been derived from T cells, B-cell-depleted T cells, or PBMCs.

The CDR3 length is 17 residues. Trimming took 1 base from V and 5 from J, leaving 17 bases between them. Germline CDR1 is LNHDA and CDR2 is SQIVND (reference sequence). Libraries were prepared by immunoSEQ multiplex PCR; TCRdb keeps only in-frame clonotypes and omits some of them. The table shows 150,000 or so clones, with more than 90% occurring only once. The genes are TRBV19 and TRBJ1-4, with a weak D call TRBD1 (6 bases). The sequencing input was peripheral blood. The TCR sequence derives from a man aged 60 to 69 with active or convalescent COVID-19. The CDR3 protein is CASSIVKTGHQNEKLFF. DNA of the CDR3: TGTGCCAGTAGTATAGTCAAGACGGGACACCAGAATGAAAAACTGTTTTTT.